This T cell receptor beta chain is drawn from a study of T-cell memory formation after mild COVID-19. Overall study results and limits: Second-wave clones that peaked on day 37 lacked confirmed SARS-CoV-2 specificity. Clones contracting day 15 to 85 were balanced CD4/CD8; later expanders leaned CD4+. Within pre-infection memory, some responding clones were found, suggesting cross-reactive memory joined.

Each CDR3 protein is one row after TCRdb ran MiXCR on the 5' RACE reads. Of around 53,000 distinct CDR3 sequences listed, over 9% are singletons. Germline V lookup: CDR1 MNHEY, CDR2 SVGAGI. The V and J ends lost 4 bases and 1 base, in that order; junction bases with no gene match: 15. This CDR3 is 20 amino acids long. As regards this clonotype: Its antigen is not identified.

This receptor was identified in a man between 18 and 29 years old who had mild COVID-19 (a few samples of this study predate the infection). Cell type and time point are not known. Specimen: PBMCs or a T cell subset sorted from them (not recorded which). This chain links TRBV6-5 with TRBJ2-4; 11 nucleotides agree with TRBD1. The CDR3 here is CASSLGGGTGGRWAKNIQYF. CDR3 DNA sequence: TGTGCCAGCAGTTTAGGTGGTGGGACAGGGGGTAGGTGGGCCAAAAACATTCAGTACTTC.